A single TCR beta chain is shown here with its context. Its antigen is not identified. V lost 5 bases and J lost 1; bases outside the gene matches: 2. Germline CDR1 reads GTSNPN; CDR2 reads SVGIG (reference sequence). This CDR3 is built from 13 residues. These data come from a study of cytomegalovirus exposure and HLA in healthy donors. Turning to the study itself: Genotyping showed roughly 76% of 350 to 400 donors falling in the Caucasian-associated ancestry cluster.

Study results and caveats: Rates of TCR association differed by HLA locus in a later analysis, with DRB1 highest and HLA-C lowest. Despite most TCR sequences being rare, some public TCRs occurred in many donors.

With 60 Vbeta and 13 Jbeta primers, the PCR was carried out. TCRdb's table, derived via immunoSEQ multiplex PCR, lists solely in-frame clones and lacks some. The repertoire holds 200,000 to 300,000 clones, with 82% as singletons. The sequencing sample was made of PBMCs. The chain carries TRBV30 and TRBJ1-1; TRBD1 matches at 9 bases. This TCR came from a middle-aged woman in good health and CMV-seropositive. CDR3 amino acids: CAWGGQGNTEAFF. The DNA of the CDR3 is TGTGCCTGGGGGGGACAGGGGAACACTGAAGCTTTCTTT.